This TCR beta chain was identified in a study of blood T cell repertoires in COVID-19. Study-level information: The cDNA or gDNA used as material had been derived from T cells, B-cell-depleted T cells, or PBMCs.

The ends were cut back, 5 bases at V and 8 bases at J, with 14 bases in the middle. Germline values: CDR1 KGHDR, CDR2 SFDVKD. This CDR3 region has 14 residues. This clone is a singleton in its sample. In the original analysis: Amplifying reference gene primers gave estimates of nucleated cell counts. Assay: immunoSEQ multiplex PCR; the TCRdb copy retains only in-frame clones and omits some. V and J calls and clone size are copied from that table; D and trimming were computed from the DNA. The table lists some 68,000 clones, 70% to 90% of them singletons. The chain joins TRBV24-1 to TRBJ1-4; the D gene is possibly TRBD1 (5 bases). The sample was peripheral blood. The TCR was taken from a woman in her 50s with COVID-19, enrolled during active disease. The CDR3 loop is CATSGLKGWEKLFF. For the CDR3, the DNA is TGTGCCACCAGTGGCCTTAAGGGGTGGGAAAAACTGTTTTTT.